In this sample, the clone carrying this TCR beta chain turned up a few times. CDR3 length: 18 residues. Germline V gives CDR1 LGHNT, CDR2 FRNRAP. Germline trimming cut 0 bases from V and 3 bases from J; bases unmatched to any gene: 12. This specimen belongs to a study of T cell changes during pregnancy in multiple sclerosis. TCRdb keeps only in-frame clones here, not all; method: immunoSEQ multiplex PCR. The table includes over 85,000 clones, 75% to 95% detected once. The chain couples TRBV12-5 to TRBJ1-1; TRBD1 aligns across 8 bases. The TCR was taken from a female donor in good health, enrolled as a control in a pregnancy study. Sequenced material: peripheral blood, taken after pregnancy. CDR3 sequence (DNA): TGTGCTAGTGGTTTGGTAAGGACAGGGAGAGGAAGGGACACTGAAGCTTTCTTT. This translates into CASGLVRTGRGRDTEAFF.